These 27 T cell receptor beta chains share one sample of origin, sequenced in a study of OX40 agonist ivuxolimab in advanced cancers. Repertoires were generated with immunoSEQ multiplex PCR, while TCRdb's copy carries only in-frame clones and drops some. The sample lists roughly 100,000 clones, about 87% occurring once. The sequencing used CD4+ or CD8+ T cells sorted from blood, collected in a trial of the OX40 agonist ivuxolimab. The receptors were gathered from an adult with an advanced solid tumor such as melanoma, head and neck, liver or kidney cancer.

This chain links TRBV6-4 with TRBJ2-1; the match to TRBD2 covers 11 bases. CDR1 is MRHNA, CDR2 SNTAGT, per germline. V was clipped by 4 bases and J by 4 bases; unmatched bases: 3. The CDR3 runs 15 residues. The CDR3 sequence: CASSVGLADYNEQFF. CDR3 in DNA: TGTGCCAGCAGTGTGGGACTAGCGGATTACAATGAGCAGTTCTTC.

This chain connects TRBV27 to TRBJ2-1, with 10 bases fitting TRBD2. Trimming took 10 bases from V and 6 from J; bases not matched to a gene: 6. The germline V gene has CDR1 MNHEY and CDR2 SMNVEV (reference sequence). The CDR3 runs to 13 residues. CDR3 loop: CATSRTSGNEQFF. The CDR3 bases are TGTGCCACCTCCCGGACTAGCGGCAATGAGCAGTTCTTC.

V gene TRBV12-5 combines with J gene TRBJ2-3, with D possibly TRBD2 on 5 matching bases. Germline CDR1 LGHNT, CDR2 FRNRAP. Trimming stripped 0 bases from V and 4 bases from J, with 11 bases between. CDR3 size: 15 residues. Here the CDR3 reads CASGLVAGQPDTQYF. The CDR3 region has the DNA TGTGCTAGTGGTTTGGTGGCGGGTCAGCCAGATACGCAGTATTTT.

The table lists this clone with a count of one. The chain uses TRBV6-6 and TRBJ2-1; no reliable D call. This CDR3 comprises 12 residues. V lost 2 bases and J lost 7, with 6 bases in between. Germline CDR1 MNHNY, CDR2 SVGAGI (reference sequence). The CDR3 sequence: CASSYSRNEQFF. The DNA of the CDR3 is TGTGCCAGCAGTTACAGTCGGAATGAGCAGTTCTTC.

The chain employs TRBV19 and TRBJ2-1; TRBD1 matches at 9 bases. The CDR3 runs 17 residues. The germline V gene has CDR1 LNHDA and CDR2 SQIVND (reference sequence). The J segment lost 5 bases and the V segment lost 5 bases, leaving 13 bases of the junction unmatched. The CDR3 DNA sequence: TGTGCCAGTAGTCTTCGGTTCCGGGACAGGGTTCACAATGAGCAGTTCTTC. Protein product: CASSLRFRDRVHNEQFF.

V and J are TRBV6-1 and TRBJ2-1; 10 bases are a match to TRBD2. V lost 1 base and J lost 7; bases outside the gene matches: 7. The CDR3 extends over 16 amino acids. Germline CDR1 reads MNHNS; CDR2 reads SASEGT. The DNA of the CDR3 is TGTGCCAGCAGTGAAGATGGGGGACTAGCGCCGAATGAGCAGTTCTTC. Protein sequence: CASSEDGGLAPNEQFF.

The J gene is TRBJ2-7, the V gene TRBV27; possibly TRBD1 for D (5 bases). This CDR3 is 14 amino acids long. The V end was cut by 1 base, the J end by 0 bases, with 7 bases between. Per germline, CDR1 MNHEY and CDR2 SMNVEV (reference sequence). CDR3: CASSLYRSSYEQYF. For the CDR3, the DNA is TGTGCCAGCAGTTTATACAGGAGCTCCTACGAGCAGTACTTC.

The CDR3 reads CASSPRTSHQETQYF. DNA of the CDR3: TGTGCCAGCAGCCCTAGAACTAGCCACCAAGAGACCCAGTACTTC. V is TRBV2 and J is TRBJ2-5; possibly TRBD2 for D (6 bases). The CDR3 is made up of 15 amino acids. V gave up 6 bases and J gave up 0 bases, with 14 bases separating them. The V gene's germline CDR1 is SNHLY and CDR2 FYNNEI.

The CDR3 DNA reads TGTGCCAGCAGCGTAGGGAGAGGGAAGAACACTGAAGCTTTCTTT. This gives the protein CASSVGRGKNTEAFF. The chain couples TRBV9 to TRBJ1-1; D is ambiguous. The germline V gene encodes CDR1 SGDLS and CDR2 YYNGEE. The CDR3 has 15 residues. V gave up 0 bases and J gave up 1 base, with 10 bases separating them. Full variable domain (remainder filled in from reference TRBV9 and TRBJ1-1): DSGVTQTPKHLITATGQRVTLRCSPRSGDLSVYWYQQSLDQGLQFLIQYYNGEERAKGNILERFSAQQFPDLHSELNLSSLELGDSALYFCASSVGRGKNTEAFFGQGTRLTVV.

This clone showed up just once. The chain combines TRBV20-1 with TRBJ1-1; D is ambiguous. The CDR3 runs to 11 residues. Germline V CDR1 and CDR2: DFQATT, SNEGSKA (reference sequence). The CDR3 region is CVAWVRTEAFF. The CDR3 coding sequence is TGCGTCGCCTGGGTACGCACTGAAGCTTTCTTT.

This chain connects TRBV27 to TRBJ1-5, with D uncertain. Germline V gene lookup returns CDR1 MNHEY and CDR2 SMNVEV (reference sequence). The length of the CDR3 is 13 residues. Trimming took off 3 bases at V and 11 bases at J, with 14 bases between the two ends. Here the CDR3 DNA reads TGTGCCAGCAGTTTCCAGTTAGGGCAGGCCCAGCATTTT. Protein: CASSFQLGQAQHF.

The chain carries TRBV19 and TRBJ1-1; possible D gene TRBD1, 6 bases. Trimming cost V 5 bases and J 4 bases, with 14 bases left between them. This CDR3 is 14 amino acids long. CDR1 and CDR2 from the germline V gene are LNHDA and SQIVND (reference sequence). This CDR3 reads CASSLQGLTTEAFF. The CDR3 nucleotides read TGTGCCAGTAGTCTCCAGGGGTTGACCACTGAAGCTTTCTTT. Based on the CDR3 plus reference TRBV19 and TRBJ1-1, the full variable domain is DGGITQSPKYLFRKEGQNVTLSCEQNLNHDAMYWYRQDPGQGLRLIYYSQIVNDFQKGDIAEGYSVSREKKESFPLTVTSAQKNPTAFYLCASSLQGLTTEAFFGQGTRLTVV.

The gene calls are TRBV6-5 and TRBJ2-3; TRBD2 aligns across 8 bases. The length of the CDR3 is 15 residues. V shed 5 bases, J shed 4 bases, and the junction held 8 bases outside the gene matches. The germline V gene encodes CDR1 MNHEY and CDR2 SVGAGI. The CDR3 loop is CASSRQREHADTQYF. The CDR3 bases are TGTGCCAGCAGTCGCCAGCGGGAGCATGCAGATACGCAGTATTTT.

This clone was recorded only once. V usage is TRBV5-1 and J usage is TRBJ2-7; D is perhaps TRBD1 or TRBD2 (5 bases each). CDR3 size: 13 residues. V lost 0 bases to trimming and J lost 2 bases, with 6 bases between them. Germline lookup yields CDR1 SGHRS and CDR2 YFSETQ. The CDR3 here is CASSLGGPYEQYF. The DNA of the CDR3 is TGCGCCAGCAGCTTGGGGGGACCCTACGAGCAGTACTTC.

The CDR3 coding sequence is TGTGCCTGGAGTCCCGATCTAGCGGGAGGAACAGATACGCAGTATTTT. Residues: CAWSPDLAGGTDTQYF. This sequence joins TRBV30 and TRBJ2-3; 11 bases agree with TRBD2. Trimming took 2 bases from V and 3 from J; bases not matched to a gene: 7. The CDR3 is 16 residues long. Germline V gene sequence: CDR1 GTSNPN, CDR2 SVGIG (reference sequence).

The J gene is TRBJ2-7, the V gene TRBV6-5, with D possibly TRBD2 on 7 matching bases. The germline gives CDR1 MNHEY, CDR2 SVGAGI. Trimming took off 6 bases at V and 2 bases at J, with 17 bases between the two ends. The CDR3 length is 15 residues. The CDR3 DNA is TGTGCCAGCAGGAGGGAGGGAGGGGGAACCTACGAGCAGTACTTC. Translating gives CASRREGGGTYEQYF.

The rearrangement uses TRBV15 and TRBJ2-7; TRBD1 might be the D (6 bases). Per the germline V gene, CDR1 is LNHNV and CDR2 is YYDKDF (reference sequence). This CDR3 contains 14 residues. With 5 bases removed from V and 3 bases from J, the gap between germline ends came to 14 bases. The CDR3 DNA is TGTGCCACCAGCCCAGGGGCTTTAAGCTACGAGCAGTACTTC. Protein: CATSPGALSYEQYF.

The chain links TRBV29-1 to TRBJ2-2; D remains unclear. With 4 bases removed from V and 0 bases from J, the gap between germline ends came to 9 bases. CDR1 SQVTM and CDR2 ANQGSEA come from the germline V gene. The CDR3 covers 14 residues. The CDR3 bases are TGCAGCGTTGTGGGCGGTGCGAACACCGGGGAGCTGTTTTTT. Translating it yields CSVVGGANTGELFF.

The chain uses TRBV2 and TRBJ1-4; 7 nucleotides match TRBD1. V lost 3 bases to trimming and J lost 8 bases; unmatched junction nucleotides: 6. This CDR3 has 14 amino acids. Germline V CDR1 and CDR2: SNHLY, FYNNEI. The CDR3, as DNA: TGTGCCAGCAGTGAGGACAGGTCGAGGGAAAAACTGTTTTTT. Its translation is CASSEDRSREKLFF. The full variable domain, completed using reference TRBV2 and TRBJ1-4, is EPEVTQTPSHQVTQMGQEVILRCVPISNHLYFYWYRQILGQKVEFLVSFYNNEISEKSEIFDDQFSVERPDGSNFTLKIRSTKLEDSAMYFCASSEDRSREKLFFGSGTQLSVL.

The chain links TRBV13 to TRBJ2-7; TRBD1 is a possible D gene (6 bases). The germline gives CDR1 PRHDT, CDR2 FYEKMQ (reference sequence). The CDR3 contains 15 residues. Trimming removed 1 base from V and 3 bases from J, with 13 bases in between. The CDR3 loop reads CASSLALRGGYEQYF. CDR3 in DNA: TGTGCCAGCAGCTTAGCTTTAAGAGGGGGCTACGAGCAGTACTTC.

The genes are TRBV6-1 and TRBJ2-7; 7 bases are shared with TRBD2. The CDR3 has 16 residues. V was pared by 3 bases and J by 11 bases, with 19 bases of the junction left unmatched. CDR1 and CDR2 from the germline V gene are MNHNS and SASEGT. CDR3 sequence: CASSDSWDPGAGAEYF. The CDR3 coding sequence is TGTGCCAGCAGTGATAGTTGGGATCCTGGGGCGGGAGCGGAGTACTTC.

The chain links TRBV9 to TRBJ2-5; perhaps TRBD1 as D (6 bases). Germline assignment: CDR1 SGDLS and CDR2 YYNGEE. Trimming removed 4 bases from V and 4 bases from J, with 17 bases in between. CDR3 length: 15 amino acids. The CDR3 sequence: CASSPSLGGGETQYF. As DNA, the CDR3 is TGTGCCAGCAGCCCTAGTCTAGGGGGTGGAGAGACCCAGTACTTC. Filled out from reference TRBV9 and TRBJ2-5, the complete variable domain reads DSGVTQTPKHLITATGQRVTLRCSPRSGDLSVYWYQQSLDQGLQFLIQYYNGEERAKGNILERFSAQQFPDLHSELNLSSLELGDSALYFCASSPSLGGGETQYFGPGTRLLVL.

This clone was recorded once. The V gene is TRBV9, the J gene TRBJ2-5; 7 bases are a match to TRBD1. The ends lost 3 bases at V and 5 bases at J; junction bases unmatched: 13. CDR1 is SGDLS and CDR2 is YYNGEE in the germline V gene. The CDR3 totals 16 residues. The DNA for the CDR3 is TGTGCCAGCAGCGAGAGACATACAGGGGAGTGGGAGACCCAGTACTTC. This sequence encodes CASSERHTGEWETQYF.

This clone was counted a single time. The gene calls are TRBV19 and TRBJ2-1; 10 bases agree with TRBD2. The CDR3 loop spans 17 amino acids. V dropped 3 bases and J dropped 7; count of bases not matched to a gene: 12. Germline V lookup: CDR1 LNHDA, CDR2 SQIVND (reference sequence). This CDR3 is CASSILPSGSQGNEQFF. The CDR3 region has the DNA TGTGCCAGTAGTATTCTCCCTAGCGGGAGTCAAGGTAATGAGCAGTTCTTC.

V usage is TRBV19 and J usage is TRBJ2-2; TRBD2 is a possible D gene (5 bases). This CDR3 region has 15 residues. Trimming cost V 4 bases and J 6 bases, with 15 bases left between them. Looked up from germline, CDR1 is LNHDA and CDR2 is SQIVND (reference sequence). The CDR3 protein is CASSTVGGGAGELFF. The CDR3 coding sequence is TGTGCCAGTAGTACGGTAGGAGGCGGTGCCGGGGAGCTGTTTTTT.

V is TRBV7-9 and J is TRBJ2-3; no clear D. Trimming removed 4 bases from V and 7 bases from J, with 9 bases in between. The CDR3 is 12 amino acids. CDR1 is SEHNR and CDR2 is FQNEAQ in the germline V gene (reference sequence). CDR3 sequence (DNA): TGTGCCAGCAGCTCGGCGTGGAATACGCAGTATTTT. The encoded protein is CASSSAWNTQYF.

The rearrangement uses TRBV5-4 and TRBJ2-1; 14 bases are shared with TRBD2. Germline V lookup: CDR1 SGHNT, CDR2 YYREEE (reference sequence). This CDR3 contains 15 residues. With 4 bases clipped from V and 10 bases from J, the junction kept 7 bases outside the gene matches. The CDR3 reads CASSKSGTSGREQFF. The CDR3 nucleotides are TGTGCCAGCAGCAAATCCGGGACTAGCGGGAGAGAGCAGTTCTTC.